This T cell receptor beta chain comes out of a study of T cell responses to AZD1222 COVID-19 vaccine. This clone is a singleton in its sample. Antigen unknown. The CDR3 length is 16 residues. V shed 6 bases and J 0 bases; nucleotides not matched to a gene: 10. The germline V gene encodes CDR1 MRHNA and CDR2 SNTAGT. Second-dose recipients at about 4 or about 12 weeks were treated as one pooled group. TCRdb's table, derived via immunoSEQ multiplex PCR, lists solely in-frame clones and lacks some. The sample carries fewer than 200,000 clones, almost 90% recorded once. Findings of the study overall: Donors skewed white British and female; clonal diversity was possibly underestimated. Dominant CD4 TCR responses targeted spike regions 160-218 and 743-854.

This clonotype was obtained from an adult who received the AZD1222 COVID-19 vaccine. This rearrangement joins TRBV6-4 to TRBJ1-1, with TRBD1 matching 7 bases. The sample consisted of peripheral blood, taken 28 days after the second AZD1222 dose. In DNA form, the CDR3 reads TGTGCCAGCAGGGGCGACAGGGAACGAATGAACACTGAAGCTTTCTTT. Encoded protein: CASRGDRERMNTEAFF.